Given below is one T cell receptor beta chain in context. The antigen it recognizes is unknown. Within one base of it there is no much larger clone, and no base qualities were kept. The cohort consisted of approximately 670 healthy bone marrow donors. Cohort members were all nominally healthy when sampled, although unrecorded immune exposures were likely present. CMV serostatus was recorded as positive for 289 and negative for about 50% of the roughly 700 cohort members, whereas no CMV serostatus was recorded for the donor in question. A peripheral blood sample was provided by each donor, and peripheral blood mononuclear cells were used for TCR beta sequencing. The Qiagen DNeasy Blood Extraction Kit was used to extract genomic DNA from the blood cell samples. The data belong to a study of cytomegalovirus exposure and HLA in healthy donors (dated 2017 in TCRdb). In the study overall: An earlier analysis of approximately 640 of the donors reported about 250 Gb of sequence data and some 120 million unique TCR beta sequences from about 200 million T cells. On average, 235,054 unique TCR beta nucleotide sequences were sequenced per donor among a few hundred genotyped donors of the cohort, with 15% to 20% of those sequences being non-productive. In a later genetic analysis, genome-wide SNP genotypes for about 65% of the roughly 700 donors were used, and that subset was treated as a discovery cohort. Rather than using new phenotypic data, the later analysis identified candidate immune exposures from TCR beta sequences and from how often those sequences occurred across donors. Donor age, sex, ethnicity and CMV serostatus were compiled alongside the repertoire data. The study combined high-throughput TCR immunosequencing, statistical association of individual TCRs with disease status, and machine learning to predict cytomegalovirus infection status. Roughly 300 gigabases of sequencing data and approximately 85 million unique TCR sequences were included in an early release covering roughly 600 HLA-typed donors. To decide whether each TCR beta V gene segment behaved as functional or pseudogenic, an earlier analysis of some 540 of the donors relied on high-throughput TCR beta sequencing. Along with the approximately 700-subject first cohort, a separate validation cohort of more than 90 different subjects was used. Of the approximately 400 genotyped donors, approximately 83% fell in the genetic ancestry cluster associated with self-reported Caucasian donors. All discovery cohort repertoires had been generated on a single sequencing platform. A later analysis re-examined previously published TCR beta repertoires from 600 to 700 donors and added high-resolution HLA genotyping to investigate patterns of TCR occurrence. The study aimed to test whether cataloging public T cell receptors could reveal signatures of past pathogen exposure. Both class I and class II loci were covered by HLA typing, at four-digit resolution. Typing coverage differed by locus: A, B, C, DRB1 and DQB1 were typed in roughly 620-640 donors, DQA1 in about 550, DPA1 in some 610, and DPB1 in approximately 450. The study profiled the T cell repertoires of under 700 subjects by immunosequencing and related them to cytomegalovirus serostatus. Because of strong linkage in the cohort, roughly five DR-DQ haplotypes were treated as single units for association and clustering. The study at large found these results: A later analysis found that most CMV-associated TCR beta chains appeared HLA-restricted, with HLA associations seemingly driven largely by CMV exposure. A group of highly shared sequence variants was considered likely to be a technical artifact of the sequencing pipeline. The earlier analysis of a few hundred of the donors excluded around 17 rarely observed V segments, including chromosome 9 orphons, because counts were too low. A total of 150 to 200 TCR beta chains were listed by the study as associated with cytomegalovirus. Because HLA typing was unavailable for some donors at each locus, only the typed subset was used in association tests. Broadly in line with IMGT annotations, most TCR beta V segments showed up in productive rearrangements about 87% or about 30% of the time in an earlier analysis of approximately 640 of the donors. According to a later analysis, parvovirus B19, influenza, CMV and Epstein-Barr virus appeared linked to several top co-occurrence clusters. The only immune exposure information available for the cohort was CMV serostatus. When HLA alleles, especially DR and DQ, strongly co-occurred, attributing TCR associations to individual alleles was difficult. In this cohort, only TCR beta chains were sequenced, and detectable features were limited by the absence of alpha or paired-chain data. In a later genetic analysis, a missense DCLRE1C variant was associated with V-gene and J-gene trimming of TCR beta chains, and the association was replicated in an independent cohort. A further reported finding was that TCR beta sequences accurately predicted the HLA-A and HLA-B alleles for most subjects in the first cohort. Linkage disequilibrium might explain the correlated functional status among segregating V segments, but an unknown experimental factor could not be ruled out. Roughly uniform sequencing depth across donors was assumed in presence/absence analyses, although this assumption may not hold. According to the authors, the approach could potentially be generalized to other disease states and immunological phenotypes. In vitro tests confirmed that a few of the cytomegalovirus-associated TCR beta chains recognize cytomegalovirus antigens. According to a later genetic analysis, donors in an Asian-associated ancestry cluster had fewer N-insertions in productive TCRs than the approximately 630-donor mean. In a later analysis, the rate of TCR association differed among HLA loci, with DRB1 alleles having the most associated TCRs and HLA-C alleles having the fewest. Some IMGT-functional V segments, including TRBV6-2 and TRBV6-3, could not be distinguished by the 87-base-pair reads and were therefore excluded. Across donors, most TCR sequences were observed very rarely, whereas some public TCRs were present in many individuals. At a false discovery rate of 0.05, a later analysis linked some 17,000 TCR beta sequences to specific HLA alleles. In a later analysis, HLA-associated TCR beta chains showed more clonal expansion and lower generation probabilities than non-associated chains that were equally common. Cytomegalovirus status was reported to be diagnosed by the classifier with high specificity and sensitivity in both the original and validation cohorts.

Library construction relied on the immunoSEQ multiplex PCR assay. A mixture of 60 forward primers for TCR Vbeta segments and 13 reverse primers for TCR Jbeta segments was used in the multiplex PCR. The CDR3 region of rearranged TCR beta genes was amplified from genomic DNA with a multiplex PCR assay. The Illumina HiSeq System was used to sequence the amplified TCR beta libraries as 87-base-pair reads. On the authors' methods: A later analysis tallied tens of millions of unique TCR beta chains across the roughly 610 repertoires, and approximately 9.9 million of those chains were shared by two or more donors. To remove PCR and sequencing errors, raw reads were error-corrected and collapsed into unique sequences using a nearest-neighbor algorithm that merged closely related sequences. CDR3 sequences were aligned to IMGT reference sequences to assign V, D and J gene segments. Each retained sequence needed at least a six-nucleotide match to both a V gene segment and a J gene segment. Rearrangements were classified as productive when the CDR3 lacked stop codons and remained in frame with V and J, and all other rearrangements were classified as non-productive. Following IMGT convention, CDR3 was defined as the stretch from the second conserved V-encoded cysteine up to the conserved J-encoded phenylalanine. In an earlier analysis of roughly 580 of the donors, sequences lacking an unambiguous match to a single V gene segment were excluded. An earlier analysis of fewer than 650 of the donors classified V segments as functional when productive rearrangements were above 56.7% and as segregating when the standard deviation between donors was above 5%. A statistical classification framework was built for diagnosing cytomegalovirus status from the catalog of TCR beta chain sequences. V and J gene assignment, in a later analysis, came from comparing TCR nucleotide sequences with IMGT/GENE-DB human TR gene sequences. The TCRdist pipeline was used in a later analysis to assign CDR3 sequences and most-parsimonious VDJ recombination scenarios. In a later analysis, each TCR beta chain was defined by its CDR3 amino acid sequence together with its V-gene family, and reads lacking a unique V-gene family were excluded. To address suspected cross-contamination and a sequencing artifact, a later analysis removed around 590 highly shared, low-generation-probability nucleotide sequences. For each public chain, a later analysis derived a clonal expansion index from normalized ranks of inferred template counts within each repertoire. A later analysis computed generation probabilities with a VDJ recombination model fitted to out-of-frame rearrangements, and checked the results against IGoR. In a later analysis, hypergeometric tests were used to score TCR-TCR, TCR-HLA and TCR-CMV co-occurrence, with a repertoire-size bias correction applied to TCR pairs. To estimate false discovery rates, a later analysis permuted the HLA or CMV assignments 20 times. In a later analysis, co-occurring TCRs were grouped using DBSCAN, with TCRdist sequence similarity added in when clustering inside HLA-allele-positive subsets. Repertoires with fewer than 30,000 or more than 120,000 public chains were left out of co-occurrence clustering, as were several repertoires with anomalous nucleotide sharing. The table was pulled from immuneACCESS by TCRdb, which kept in-frame rearrangements only. Such tables lose some clones; where checked, under half of the loss comes from unresolved V genes, and the rest has no known cause. V and J calls and clone size are given by that table; D and trimming were obtained from the DNA. Across this sample there are 150,000 to 200,000 clones, with approximately 78% seen only once. The top ten clones comprise over 2% of the sample.

CDR1 and CDR2 (SGHTA, FQGTGA) derive from the germline V gene. The CDR3 starts with the cysteine, ends with the phenylalanine, and has 16 residues. Just the 48-base CDR3 DNA is kept, in frame starting at base 1. The germline V and J ends show losses of 5 bases and 0 bases respectively, and no gene match explains 10 bases of the junction. The material sequenced was PBMCs. In this chain, TRBV7-3 is recombined with TRBJ2-7, and 7 bases in between align with TRBD1. The clonotype was recovered from a human donor in good health. The nucleotides read TGTGCCAGCAGCCAATTCCCGGGACAGATCTCCTACGAGCAGTACTTC. This encodes CASSQFPGQISYEQYF.